A single sample gave rise to the 9 T cell receptor beta chains below, sequenced in a study of blood T cell repertoires in COVID-19. The data were produced by immunoSEQ multiplex PCR, yet TCRdb's version contains in-frame clones alone and is incomplete. This table holds 50,000 to 70,000 clones, around nine tenths found once. The specimen sequenced was peripheral blood. Receptors originate from a human donor with active COVID-19. The donor label of this sample is uncertain.

The V and J genes are TRBV7-2 and TRBJ1-2; D gene ambiguous. CDR3 length: 14 amino acids. Germline V lookup: CDR1 SGHTA, CDR2 FQGNSA. With 0 bases removed from V and 7 bases from J, the gap between germline ends came to 12 bases. CDR3 in DNA: TGTGCCAGCAGCTTAGCGGGGAGTTCGCGTGGCTACACCTTC. Its protein product is CASSLAGSSRGYTF.

This clone was recorded once. V gene TRBV25-1 combines with J gene TRBJ2-2; D is uncertain. Germline V CDR1 and CDR2: MGHDK, SYGVNS. The V and J ends lost 3 bases and 2 bases respectively, with 13 bases between them. This CDR3 is 16 amino acids long. The CDR3 loop reads CASSDPPGSNTGELFF. The CDR3 DNA sequence: TGTGCCAGCAGTGACCCCCCAGGTAGTAACACCGGGGAGCTGTTTTTT.

The chain uses TRBV19 and TRBJ2-1; 8 bases are shared with TRBD2. J gave up 9 bases and V 3 bases, and 10 bases lay outside the gene matches. This CDR3 comprises 15 residues. Germline V gene data show CDR1 as LNHDA and CDR2 as SQIVND (reference sequence). CDR3 coding DNA: TGTGCCAGTAGTATTAGGAGGCGGGAGGTGAGTGAGCAGTTCTTC. Encoded protein: CASSIRRREVSEQFF.

J is TRBJ2-2 and V is TRBV30; 13 bases match TRBD2. The CDR3 is 17 amino acids. Per the germline V gene, CDR1 is GTSNPN and CDR2 is SVGIG (reference sequence). J gave up 7 bases and V 0 bases, and 8 bases lay outside the gene matches. The CDR3 spells CAWSVQLAGGPNGELFF. In nucleotides, the CDR3 is TGTGCCTGGAGTGTGCAACTAGCGGGAGGGCCAAACGGGGAGCTGTTTTTT.

The rearrangement joins TRBV18 to TRBJ1-1; 10 bases fit TRBD1. Germline loops: CDR1 KGHSH, CDR2 LQKENI. The CDR3 is 14 residues long. J was trimmed by 8 bases and V by 3 bases; bases with no gene match: 6. The CDR3 loop is CASSPPGQGSEAFF. As DNA, the CDR3 is TGTGCCAGCTCACCCCCGGGACAGGGGTCCGAAGCTTTCTTT.

V usage is TRBV5-1 and J usage is TRBJ2-1; 11 bases agree with TRBD2. V lost 1 base and J lost 3; bases outside the gene matches: 6. CDR1 is SGHRS and CDR2 is YFSETQ in the germline V gene. The CDR3 contains 17 residues. The CDR3 sequence: CASSLTTSGDYYNEQFF. The CDR3 coding sequence is TGCGCCAGCAGCTTGACGACTAGCGGGGACTACTACAATGAGCAGTTCTTC. The whole variable domain, filled in from reference TRBV5-1 and TRBJ2-1, reads KAGVTQTPRYLIKTRGQQVTLSCSPISGHRSVSWYQQTPGQGLQFLFEYFSETQRNKGNFPGRFSGRQFSNSRSEMNVSTLELGDSALYLCASSLTTSGDYYNEQFFGPGTRLTVL.

The rearrangement joins TRBV6-6 to TRBJ1-5, with D possibly being TRBD1 (6 bases). Germline values: CDR1 MNHNY, CDR2 SVGAGI (reference sequence). The CDR3 runs to 14 residues. V dropped 6 bases and J dropped 0 bases, with 9 bases sitting between them. The CDR3 sequence: CASRTGLSNQPQHF. CDR3 nucleotides: TGTGCCAGCAGAACAGGGCTTAGCAATCAGCCCCAGCATTTT.

The gene calls are TRBV19 and TRBJ2-3; TRBD1 matches 8 bases. Germline CDR1 is LNHDA and CDR2 is SQIVND (reference sequence). The V and J ends lost 4 bases and 9 bases, in that order; junction bases with no gene match: 12. The CDR3 is made up of 15 amino acids. In DNA, the CDR3 is TGTGCCAGTAGTACTCTGGACAGGGTGTCGGGCACGCAGTATTTT. This encodes CASSTLDRVSGTQYF.

Worth noting for this clone: Other DNA sequences of this sample code for an identical CDR3. The chain carries TRBV29-1 and TRBJ1-5, with 8 bases fitting TRBD1. There are 13 residues in the CDR3. The germline V gene has CDR1 SQVTM and CDR2 ANQGSEA. V trimming: 4 bases; J trimming: 5 bases; junction bases outside the gene matches: 4. Here the CDR3 reads CSVATGVDQPQHF. The CDR3 region has the DNA TGCAGCGTTGCGACAGGGGTGGATCAGCCCCAGCATTTT. Drawing the rest from reference TRBV29-1 and TRBJ1-5, the complete variable domain is SAVISQKPSRDICQRGTSLTIQCQVDSQVTMMFWYRQQPGQSLTLIATANQGSEATYESGFVIDKFPISRPNLTFSTLTVSNMSPEDSSIYLCSVATGVDQPQHFGDGTRLSIL.